This T cell receptor (beta chain) is from a study of T cells in Graves' hyperthyroidism and ophthalmopathy. This CDR3 contains 13 residues. Germline lookup yields CDR1 KGHDR and CDR2 SFDVKD. For this clonotype: One junction end does not reproduce the germline sequence, and a read error may be involved.

Template material for amplifying TCR beta CDR3 regions consisted of RNA transcripts. HTBI primers drove first-round RT-PCR of the TCR CDR3. TCRdb processed the multiplex PCR reads anew with MiXCR; each CDR3 protein has one entry. The data show about half a million distinct CDR3 sequences, approximately 22% seen once. In making diagnoses, clinical symptoms, serum thyroxine and TRAb, thyroid ultrasound and orbital computed tomography were all used. This rearrangement joins TRBV24-1 to TRBJ2-1; the D is unclear. The receptor's source is a woman in her 70s with Graves' ophthalmopathy. The specimen was blood. CDR3 sequence: CATSVSGYNEQFF. CDR3 bases: TGTGCCACGAGTGTTTCGGGCTACAATGAGCAGTTCTTC.